A single sample gave rise to the 16 T cell receptor beta chains below, sequenced in a study of sequential checkpoint blockade in melanoma. Described treatment: randomized to nivolumab then ipilimumab (arm A) or the reverse (arm B). Clones were sequenced by immunoSEQ multiplex PCR, and TCRdb holds only the in-frame ones, with some missing. This table holds over 10,000 clones, 25% to 35% found once. Here the sequenced sample was tumor tissue (inferred from file names), taken from a patient given nivolumab and ipilimumab in sequence. These receptors came from a human donor with melanoma.

The chain employs TRBV9 and TRBJ1-3; 7 positions agree with TRBD1. This CDR3 spans 15 amino acids. Germline CDR1 is SGDLS and CDR2 is YYNGEE. V trimming: 5 bases; J trimming: 4 bases; junction bases outside the gene matches: 9. The CDR3 sequence is CASSETGARGNTIYF. In DNA form, the CDR3 reads TGTGCCAGCAGTGAAACAGGGGCGCGGGGAAACACCATATATTTT.

The CDR3 DNA is TGTGCCAGCAGTTACTCTGGGGGGGGACTAGCGGGATACTCCTACAATGAGCAGTTCTTC. It encodes CASSYSGGGLAGYSYNEQFF. This sequence joins TRBV6-8 and TRBJ2-1; the match to TRBD2 covers 13 bases. The trim removed 0 bases at V and 0 bases at J, leaving 8 bases unmatched. The germline CDR1 and CDR2 sequences are MNHGY and SAAAGT. The CDR3 has 20 amino acids.

In its sample, this clone was seen a few times. This rearrangement joins TRBV28 to TRBJ1-1; D is undetermined. Trimming stripped 6 bases from V and 3 bases from J, with 11 bases between. Germline V gene sequence: CDR1 MDHEN, CDR2 SYDVKM. This CDR3 region has 13 residues. Here the CDR3 DNA reads TGTGCCAGCAGGGTTTCGGAGGACACTGAAGCTTTCTTT. It encodes CASRVSEDTEAFF.

This clone was found many times. V gene TRBV9 combines with J gene TRBJ1-5; perhaps TRBD1 as D (6 bases). Germline-derived CDR1 and CDR2 are SGDLS and YYNGEE. CDR3 size: 14 residues. Deletions cut 4 bases from V and 3 bases from J, with 11 bases between. Here the CDR3 reads CASSFGQNNQPQHF. For the CDR3, the DNA is TGTGCCAGCAGCTTCGGACAGAACAATCAGCCCCAGCATTTT.

The rearrangement links TRBV15 to TRBJ2-3; D is uncertain. CDR1 and CDR2 from the germline V gene are LNHNV and YYDKDF (reference sequence). The CDR3 runs to 15 residues. Trimming stripped 0 bases from V and 2 bases from J, with 9 bases between. The CDR3 spells CATSRDLTTTDTQYF. The CDR3 DNA reads as TGTGCCACCAGCAGAGATCTTACTACCACAGATACGCAGTATTTT.

A few counts support this clone. The chain recombines TRBV11-3 with TRBJ2-3; 7 bases are shared with TRBD2. CDR3 length: 17 residues. Germline trimming cut 5 bases from V and 5 bases from J; bases unmatched to any gene: 16. CDR1 and CDR2 (germline): SGHNT, YENEEA. The CDR3 loop is CASSPGGPTIGIDTQYF. In nucleotides, the CDR3 is TGTGCCAGCAGCCCGGGGGGACCAACAATAGGGATAGATACGCAGTATTTT.

This clone was recorded at least ten times. The genes are TRBV7-5 and TRBJ1-2; the D call in the table, TRBD1, was not verified against the DNA. TRBV7-5 is reported as a pseudogene. The CDR3 length is 14 residues. The CDR3 coding sequence is TGTGCCAGCAGCCTCCGGACAGGGGGCTATGGCTACACCTTC. Translated: CASSLRTGGYGYTF.

As regards this clone: The sample carries other DNA sequences with the same CDR3. The chain carries TRBV18 and TRBJ2-7; 7 bases fit TRBD2. V dropped 3 bases and J dropped 2; count of bases not matched to a gene: 10. Germline V CDR1 and CDR2: KGHSH, LQKENI. The CDR3 spans 16 residues. DNA for the CDR3: TGTGCCAGCTCACCGCCGTTGGGGGAGGGAGCCTACGAGCAGTACTTC. This gives the protein CASSPPLGEGAYEQYF.

This clone was observed a few times. In DNA form, the CDR3 reads TGTGCCAGCAGCGTAGTAGTTGGGCCGGCGGAGACCCAGTACTTC. It is translated as CASSVVVGPAETQYF. This chain uses TRBV9 with TRBJ2-5; D gene ambiguous. Germline V gene sequence: CDR1 SGDLS, CDR2 YYNGEE. Between the trimmed V and J ends, which lost 0 bases and 5 bases, there was a span of 14 bases. This CDR3 has 15 amino acids. The entire variable domain, with the rest obtained from reference TRBV9 and TRBJ2-5, is as follows: DSGVTQTPKHLITATGQRVTLRCSPRSGDLSVYWYQQSLDQGLQFLIQYYNGEERAKGNILERFSAQQFPDLHSELNLSSLELGDSALYFCASSVVVGPAETQYFGPGTRLLVL.

The table lists this clone with a few counts. The chain uses TRBV28 and TRBJ2-7; 11 bases match TRBD2. Germline V CDR1 and CDR2: MDHEN, SYDVKM. Trimming took 2 bases from V and 4 from J; bases not matched to a gene: 4. The CDR3 extends over 15 amino acids. CDR3 in DNA: TGTGCCAGCAGTTTAATAGCGGGAGGGCCTTACGAGCAGTACTTC. It translates to CASSLIAGGPYEQYF.

This clone has only a few counts. The rearrangement uses TRBV28 and TRBJ1-1; possibly TRBD1 for D (5 bases). This CDR3 comprises 13 residues. Germline V gives CDR1 MDHEN, CDR2 SYDVKM. V lost 6 bases to trimming and J lost 4 bases, with 12 bases between them. Here the CDR3 reads CASSPLGLTEAFF. The CDR3, as DNA: TGTGCCAGCAGCCCTTTGGGACTCACTGAAGCTTTCTTT.

This clone was recorded a few times. CDR3 coding DNA: TGTGCCAGCAGCGCCCAACCGACAGGCAGGGAGACCCAGTACTTC. As protein: CASSAQPTGRETQYF. The chain uses TRBV9 and TRBJ2-5, with D possibly TRBD1 on 6 matching bases. Per germline, CDR1 SGDLS and CDR2 YYNGEE. This CDR3 has 15 residues. With 3 bases removed from V and 5 bases from J, the gap between germline ends came to 17 bases.

The chain combines TRBV15 with TRBJ2-1; 9 bases line up with TRBD2. V shed 8 bases, J shed 7 bases, and the junction held 9 bases outside the gene matches. The CDR3 is 14 residues long. Per the germline V gene, CDR1 is LNHNV and CDR2 is YYDKDF (reference sequence). The CDR3 sequence: CATGKAGGINEQFF. As DNA, the CDR3 is TGTGCCACCGGGAAAGCGGGAGGAATAAATGAGCAGTTCTTC.

The J gene is TRBJ2-5, the V gene TRBV25-1; possibly TRBD1 or TRBD2 for D (5 bases each). CDR1 and CDR2 (germline): MGHDK, SYGVNS. CDR3 length: 15 residues. With 2 bases removed from V and 1 base from J, the gap between germline ends came to 11 bases. CDR3 coding DNA: TGTGCCAGCAGTGAAGGGGGTTCTCTCCAAGAGACCCAGTACTTC. Its protein is CASSEGGSLQETQYF.

This chain joins TRBV5-1 and TRBJ2-5, with TRBD2 matching over 9 bases. The CDR3 has 16 amino acids. Germline V gene sequence: CDR1 SGHRS, CDR2 YFSETQ. Trimming at V came to 0 bases and at J to 5 bases, leaving 8 bases not matched to a gene. The CDR3 sequence: CASSLVPSGKGETQYF. The CDR3 DNA reads as TGCGCCAGCAGCTTGGTTCCTAGCGGGAAGGGGGAGACCCAGTACTTC.

The rearrangement uses TRBV9 and TRBJ2-1, with 10 bases that match TRBD2. This CDR3 contains 18 residues. The trim removed 2 bases at V and 0 bases at J, leaving 8 bases unmatched. The germline V gene encodes CDR1 SGDLS and CDR2 YYNGEE. The CDR3 sequence: CASSVGLAGVFSYNEQFF. The CDR3, as DNA: TGTGCCAGCAGCGTGGGTCTAGCGGGAGTTTTCTCCTACAATGAGCAGTTCTTC.